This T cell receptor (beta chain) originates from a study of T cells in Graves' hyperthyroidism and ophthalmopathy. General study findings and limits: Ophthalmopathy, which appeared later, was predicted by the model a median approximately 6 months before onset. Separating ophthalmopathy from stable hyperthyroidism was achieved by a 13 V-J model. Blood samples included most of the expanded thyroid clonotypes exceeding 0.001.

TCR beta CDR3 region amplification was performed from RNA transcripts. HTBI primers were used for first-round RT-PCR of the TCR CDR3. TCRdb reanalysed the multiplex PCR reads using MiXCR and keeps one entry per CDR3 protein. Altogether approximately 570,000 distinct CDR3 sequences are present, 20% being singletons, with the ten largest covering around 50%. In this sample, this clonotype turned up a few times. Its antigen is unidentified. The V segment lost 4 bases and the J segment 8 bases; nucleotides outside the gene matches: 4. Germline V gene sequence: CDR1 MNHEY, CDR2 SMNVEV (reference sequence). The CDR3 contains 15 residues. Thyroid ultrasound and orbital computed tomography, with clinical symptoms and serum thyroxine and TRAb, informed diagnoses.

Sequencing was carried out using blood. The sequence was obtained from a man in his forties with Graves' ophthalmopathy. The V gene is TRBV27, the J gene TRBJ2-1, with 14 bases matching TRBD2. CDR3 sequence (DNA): TGTGCCAGCAGTTCGCGACTAGCGGGAGGGTATGAGCAGTTCTTC. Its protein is CASSSRLAGGYEQFF.